In this sample, the clone carrying this T cell receptor beta chain turned up many times. This specimen comes from a study of neurological immune-mediated disorders. In germline, CDR1 is SGDLS, CDR2 YYNGEE. This CDR3 comprises 15 residues. The V gene lost 0 bases and the J gene lost 8 bases, with 14 bases spanning the gap. Every sequencing run generated in excess of 170 million TCR-beta sequences. These sequences covered 15-18 subjects. A single record per CDR3 protein comes from TCRdb applying MiXCR to the 5' RACE reads. The sample holds 70,000 or so distinct CDR3 sequences, roughly 3.1% seen once. The clonotype comes from a woman in her fifties or sixties with multiple sclerosis. The V call is TRBV9, the J call TRBJ1-4, with a possible D match to TRBD1 (6 bases). Specimen: PBMCs. CDR3 sequence: CASSVGPQGEEKLFF. The CDR3 nucleotides read TGTGCCAGCAGCGTAGGCCCACAGGGTGAGGAAAAACTGTTTTTT.